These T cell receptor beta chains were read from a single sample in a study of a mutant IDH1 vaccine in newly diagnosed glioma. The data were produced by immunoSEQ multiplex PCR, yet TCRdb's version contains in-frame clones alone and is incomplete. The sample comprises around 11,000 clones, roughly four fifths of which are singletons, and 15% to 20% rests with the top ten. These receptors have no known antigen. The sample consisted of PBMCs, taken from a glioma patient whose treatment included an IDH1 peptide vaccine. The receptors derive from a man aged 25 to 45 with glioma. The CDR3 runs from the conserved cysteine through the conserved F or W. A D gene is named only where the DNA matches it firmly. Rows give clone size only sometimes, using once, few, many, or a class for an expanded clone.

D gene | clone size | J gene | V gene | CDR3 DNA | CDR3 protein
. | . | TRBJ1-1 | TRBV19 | TGTGCCAGTAGTATTAGTGGGTTGGGCAACACTGAAGCTTTCTTT | CASSISGLGNTEAFF
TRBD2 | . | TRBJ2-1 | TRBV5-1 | TGCGCCAGCAGCTTGAAGTCTAGCGGGGCCTCTCTGGAGCAGTTCTTC | CASSLKSSGASLEQFF
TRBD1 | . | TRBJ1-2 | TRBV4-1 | TGCGCCAGCAGCCAACCGACAGGGGGTGGCTATGGCTACACCTTC | CASSQPTGGGYGYTF
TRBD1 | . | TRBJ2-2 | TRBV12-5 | TGTGCTAGTGGTGACAGGGGGACCGGGGAGCTGTTTTTT | CASGDRGTGELFF
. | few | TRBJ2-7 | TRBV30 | TGTGCCGGAACCCGGATCACGAACCACGAGCAGTACTTC | CAGTRITNHEQYF
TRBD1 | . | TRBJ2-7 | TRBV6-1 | TGTGCCAGCAAGGACAGGGGAACCTACGAGCAGTACTTC | CASKDRGTYEQYF
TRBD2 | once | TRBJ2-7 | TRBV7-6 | TGTGCCAGCAGTCCGACTAGCGGGGCCACCTACGAGCAGTACTTC | CASSPTSGATYEQYF
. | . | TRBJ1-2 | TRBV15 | TGTGCCACCAGCAGAGGGAGCAGGGAGGGGAGCTCCTACACCTTC | CATSRGSREGSSYTF
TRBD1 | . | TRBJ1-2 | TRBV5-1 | TGCGCCAGCACGGACAGGGAGAACTATGGCTACACCTTC | CASTDRENYGYTF
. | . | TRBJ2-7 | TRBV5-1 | TGCGCCAGCAGCTTGGAGGGCTACGAGCAGTACTTC | CASSLEGYEQYF
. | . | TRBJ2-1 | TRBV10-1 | TGCGCCAGCAGTGAGAGTCGAGGCGTGGGCACCAATGAGCAGTTCTTC | CASSESRGVGTNEQFF
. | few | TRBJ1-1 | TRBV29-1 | TGCAGCGTTGAAGCTAGGGGCATGCGAGGGGTCTTGGCAGCTTTCTTT | CSVEARGMRGVLAAFF
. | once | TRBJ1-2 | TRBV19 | TGTGCCAGTAGTATAGGGGGCCCTATCTATGGCTACACCTTC | CASSIGGPIYGYTF
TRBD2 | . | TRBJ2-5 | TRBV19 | TGTGCCGTCAAGTCAGCGGGAGGAAGAGGAGAGACCCAGTACTTC | CAVKSAGGRGETQYF
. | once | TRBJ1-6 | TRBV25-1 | TGTGCCAGCAGTGAATTACTGGGGAACTCACCCCTCCACTTT | CASSELLGNSPLHF
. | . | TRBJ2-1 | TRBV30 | TGTGCCTGTTCCCTCGGACGGAGCAATGAGCAGTTCTTC | CACSLGRSNEQFF
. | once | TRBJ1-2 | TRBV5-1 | TGCGCCAGCAGCAGGGACGTTAACTATGGCTACACCTTC | CASSRDVNYGYTF
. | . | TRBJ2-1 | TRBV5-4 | TGTGCCAGCAGCGGTCCCGGTGGGAGCTCCTACAATGAGCAGTTCTTC | CASSGPGGSSYNEQFF
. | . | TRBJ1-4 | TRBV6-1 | TGTGCCAGCAGGGAGACAGCGGATAATGAAAAACTGTTTTTT | CASRETADNEKLFF
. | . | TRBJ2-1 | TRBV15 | TGTGCCACCAGCAGAGAGGGGCTACCATACAATGAGCAGTTCTTC | CATSREGLPYNEQFF
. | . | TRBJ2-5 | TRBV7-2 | TGTGCCAGCAGCTTAGGGGAGGCATGGGAGACCCAGTACTTC | CASSLGEAWETQYF
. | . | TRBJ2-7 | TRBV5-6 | TGTGCCAGCAGCGGAGGGGACGTCCATCTCTACGAGCAGTACTTC | CASSGGDVHLYEQYF
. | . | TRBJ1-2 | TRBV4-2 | TGTGCCAGCAGCCAAGCCTCCGGGGTCTACTACACCTTC | CASSQASGVYYTF
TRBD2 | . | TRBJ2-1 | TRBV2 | TGTGCCAGCAGGGTACTAGCGGGAGGGTACAATGAGCAGTTCTTC | CASRVLAGGYNEQFF
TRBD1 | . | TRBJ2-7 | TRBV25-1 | TGTGCCAGCAGTGAACGACAGGGGAGCTCCTACGAGCAGTACTTC | CASSERQGSSYEQYF
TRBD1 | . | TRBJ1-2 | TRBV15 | TGTGCCACCAGCAGACAGGGGGCAGGCTACACCTTC | CATSRQGAGYTF
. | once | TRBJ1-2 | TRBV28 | TGTGCCATCTGGAGGGTGGTAGGTGGCTACACCTTC | CAIWRVVGGYTF
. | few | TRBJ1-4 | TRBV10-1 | TGCGCCAGCAGTGACGGAGAGCCTGAAAAACTGTTTTTT | CASSDGEPEKLFF
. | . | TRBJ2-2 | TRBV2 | TGTGCCAGCAGTGACGGGAACACCGGGGAGCTGTTTTTT | CASSDGNTGELFF
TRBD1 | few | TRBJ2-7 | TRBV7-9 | TGTGCCAGCAGCCGTACAGGGGTCTCCTACGAGCAGTACTTC | CASSRTGVSYEQYF
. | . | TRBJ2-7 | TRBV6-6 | TGTGCCAGCAGTTACTCCCGCGGACGGTCCTACGAGCAGTACTTC | CASSYSRGRSYEQYF
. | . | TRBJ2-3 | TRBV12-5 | TGTGCTAGTGGTTTTGGAGATACGCAGTATTTT | CASGFGDTQYF
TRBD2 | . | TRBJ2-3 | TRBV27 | TGTGCCAGCAGTCCGACCGGGACTAGCGGAACAGATACGCAGTATTTT | CASSPTGTSGTDTQYF
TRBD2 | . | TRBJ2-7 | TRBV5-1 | TGCGCCAGCGGGGGGGACGGGTCCTACGAGCAGTACTTC | CASGGDGSYEQYF
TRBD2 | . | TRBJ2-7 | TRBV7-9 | TGTGCCAGCAGCTTCCCGACTAGCGGGCTCTACGAGCAGTACTTC | CASSFPTSGLYEQYF
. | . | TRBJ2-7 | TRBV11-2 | TGTGCCAGCAGTTCACAGGGCACCTACGAGCAGTACTTC | CASSSQGTYEQYF